The clone carrying this TCR beta chain was counted only a few times. These data come from a study of blood T cells in healthy people across ages. Together with a sample-barcoded 5' primer, a J-beta primer mix was included in a second PCR lasting about 7 to 11 cycles. TCRdb processed the 5' RACE reads anew with MiXCR; each CDR3 protein has one entry. The table has about 1 million distinct CDR3 sequences, 35% to 50% seen once. There are 19 residues in the CDR3. Trimming cost V 5 bases and J 0 bases, with 20 bases left between them. This sequence originates from a woman in her sixties in good health. The V call is TRBV12-3 or TRBV12-4, the J call TRBJ2-6, with D possibly TRBD1 on 6 matching bases. The sample taken for sequencing was blood. Written as DNA, the CDR3 is TGTGCCAGCAGTCCGTCGACAGGACCCTATTCCTCTGGGGCCAACGTCCTGACTTTC. Translated: CASSPSTGPYSSGANVLTF.